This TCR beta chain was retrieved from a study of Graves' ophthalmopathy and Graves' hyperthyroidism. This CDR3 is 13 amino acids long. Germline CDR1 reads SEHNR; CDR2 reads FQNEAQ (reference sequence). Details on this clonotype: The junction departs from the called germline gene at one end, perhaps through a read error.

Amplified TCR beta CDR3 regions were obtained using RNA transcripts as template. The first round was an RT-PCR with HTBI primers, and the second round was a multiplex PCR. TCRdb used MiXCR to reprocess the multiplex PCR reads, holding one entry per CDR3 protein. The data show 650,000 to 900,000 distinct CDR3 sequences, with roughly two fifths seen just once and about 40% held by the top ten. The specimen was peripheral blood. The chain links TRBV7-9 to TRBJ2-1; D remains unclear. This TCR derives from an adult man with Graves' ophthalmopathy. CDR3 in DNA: TGTGCCAGCGGCACGGGTTCCTCCAATGAGCAGTTCTTC. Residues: CASGTGSSNEQFF. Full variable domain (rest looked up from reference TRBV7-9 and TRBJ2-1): DTGVSQNPRHKITKRGQNVTFRCDPISEHNRLYWYRQTLGQGPEFLTYFQNEAQLEKSRLLSDRFSAERPKGSFSTLEIQRTEQGDSAMYLCASGTGSSNEQFFGPGTRLTVL.